This T cell receptor beta chain is drawn from a study of shared clonotypes between healthy human individuals. Whole-study context: A couple of female and three male donors aged 18 to 49 were enrolled.

This clone came up once. The antigen is undetermined. Study-wide points: Non-shared clonotypes had lower generation probabilities than those shared by all four donors. Investigators collected only blood, and repertoires in tissues likely differ.

Per germline, CDR1 MNHEY and CDR2 SVGAGI. Trimming removed 4 bases at V and 0 bases at J, with 13 bases between. The CDR3 length is 16 residues. Assay execution proceeded at the deep level. Measured with immunoSEQ multiplex PCR; TCRdb has only the in-frame clones, and not every one. The sample shows around 600,000 clones, almost 97% of them seen only once. This TCR came from a woman in her twenties or thirties in good health. The rearrangement joins TRBV6-5 to TRBJ2-1; D is undetermined. Sequencing input: naive CD4+ T cells sorted from blood. Indicated subset: CD45RA+ positively selected. DNA for the CDR3: TGTGCCAGCAGTTCATTGACGGGTAGCTCCTACAATGAGCAGTTCTTC. Protein: CASSSLTGSSYNEQFF.